A selection of T cell receptor beta chains follows, all from one sample in a study of blood T cell repertoires in COVID-19. Repertoires were generated with immunoSEQ multiplex PCR, while TCRdb's copy carries only in-frame clones and drops some. The sample lists some 140,000 clones, approximately 78% occurring once. Sequenced material: peripheral blood. The receptor set was obtained from a man between 60 and 70 years old who had recovered from COVID-19. CDR3s include the opening cysteine and the closing phenylalanine or tryptophan. Fields, in order: V gene, J gene, D gene, clone size, CDR3 DNA, CDR3 protein. The D gene is left open where the match is weak. Expanded clones are given a class, and other clones once, few, many or no size at all.

v_gene: TRBV19; j_gene: TRBJ1-5; d_gene: TRBD1; abundance: few; CDR3nt: TGTGCCAGTAGTATCACAGGGGGGAATCAGCCCCAGCATTTT; CDR3aa: CASSITGGNQPQHF
v_gene: TRBV24-1; j_gene: TRBJ1-2; d_gene: NA; abundance: NA; CDR3nt: TGTGCCACCAGTGCAGGGAACTATGGCTACACCTTC; CDR3aa: CATSAGNYGYTF
v_gene: TRBV10-1; j_gene: TRBJ2-7; d_gene: TRBD2; abundance: many; CDR3nt: TGCGCCAGCAGCAAGCGGGACCATACTTACGAGCAGTACTTC; CDR3aa: CASSKRDHTYEQYF
v_gene: TRBV3-1/TRBV3-2; j_gene: TRBJ2-3; d_gene: TRBD2; abundance: NA; CDR3nt: TGTGCCAGCAGCCAGGGAACGGGACTAGCGGGAGGGATCACAGATACGCAGTATTTT; CDR3aa: CASSQGTGLAGGITDTQYF
v_gene: TRBV27; j_gene: TRBJ1-6; d_gene: NA; abundance: once; CDR3nt: TGTGCCAGCAGTTTAACAGGGTCCAATTCACCCCTCCACTTT; CDR3aa: CASSLTGSNSPLHF
v_gene: TRBV20-1; j_gene: TRBJ2-2; d_gene: NA; abundance: few; CDR3nt: TGCAGTGCTAGTGCCTTTACAGGGCGAACGGCCGGGGAGCTGTTTTTT; CDR3aa: CSASAFTGRTAGELFF
v_gene: TRBV19; j_gene: TRBJ2-5; d_gene: NA; abundance: NA; CDR3nt: TGTGCCAGTAGTACAACTTGGGAGACCCAGTACTTC; CDR3aa: CASSTTWETQYF
v_gene: TRBV5-1; j_gene: TRBJ2-1; d_gene: TRBD1; abundance: NA; CDR3nt: TGCGCCAGCAGCTCCAACCCCGGGACAGGCTCCTACAATGAGCAGTTCTTC; CDR3aa: CASSSNPGTGSYNEQFF
v_gene: TRBV5-1; j_gene: TRBJ1-2; d_gene: NA; abundance: few; CDR3nt: TGCGCCAGCAGCCGGGAGGCGGGCCGGTCCTATGGCTACACCTTC; CDR3aa: CASSREAGRSYGYTF
v_gene: TRBV6-6; j_gene: TRBJ2-1; d_gene: NA; abundance: NA; CDR3nt: TGTGCCAGCAGTGCGAGGGCGGGGAATGAGCAGTTCTTC; CDR3aa: CASSARAGNEQFF
v_gene: TRBV6-1; j_gene: TRBJ1-5; d_gene: NA; abundance: NA; CDR3nt: TGTGCCAGCAGTGAACGGGGGGCGGGTCAGCCCCAGCATTTT; CDR3aa: CASSERGAGQPQHF
v_gene: TRBV11-2; j_gene: TRBJ2-1; d_gene: TRBD2; abundance: few; CDR3nt: TGTGCCAGCCGCGGGAGGGGGGCGGGGGGCGAGCAGTTCTTC; CDR3aa: CASRGRGAGGEQFF
v_gene: TRBV5-1; j_gene: TRBJ2-7; d_gene: TRBD1; abundance: NA; CDR3nt: TGCGCCAGCAGCGTATCGGGACAGGTCTACGAGCAGTACTTC; CDR3aa: CASSVSGQVYEQYF
v_gene: TRBV11-1; j_gene: TRBJ2-5; d_gene: NA; abundance: NA; CDR3nt: TGTGCCAGCAGCTTAGTTCCCGACCGGGGGACCCAGTACTTC; CDR3aa: CASSLVPDRGTQYF
v_gene: TRBV5-4; j_gene: TRBJ2-7; d_gene: NA; abundance: few; CDR3nt: TGTGCCAGCAGCCAGGGACTCCATGGGAGCAACGAGCAGTACTTC; CDR3aa: CASSQGLHGSNEQYF
v_gene: TRBV6-5; j_gene: TRBJ1-1; d_gene: TRBD1; abundance: few; CDR3nt: TGTGCCAGCAGTCCCGGGACAGGGGTAGGCACTGAAGCTTTCTTT; CDR3aa: CASSPGTGVGTEAFF